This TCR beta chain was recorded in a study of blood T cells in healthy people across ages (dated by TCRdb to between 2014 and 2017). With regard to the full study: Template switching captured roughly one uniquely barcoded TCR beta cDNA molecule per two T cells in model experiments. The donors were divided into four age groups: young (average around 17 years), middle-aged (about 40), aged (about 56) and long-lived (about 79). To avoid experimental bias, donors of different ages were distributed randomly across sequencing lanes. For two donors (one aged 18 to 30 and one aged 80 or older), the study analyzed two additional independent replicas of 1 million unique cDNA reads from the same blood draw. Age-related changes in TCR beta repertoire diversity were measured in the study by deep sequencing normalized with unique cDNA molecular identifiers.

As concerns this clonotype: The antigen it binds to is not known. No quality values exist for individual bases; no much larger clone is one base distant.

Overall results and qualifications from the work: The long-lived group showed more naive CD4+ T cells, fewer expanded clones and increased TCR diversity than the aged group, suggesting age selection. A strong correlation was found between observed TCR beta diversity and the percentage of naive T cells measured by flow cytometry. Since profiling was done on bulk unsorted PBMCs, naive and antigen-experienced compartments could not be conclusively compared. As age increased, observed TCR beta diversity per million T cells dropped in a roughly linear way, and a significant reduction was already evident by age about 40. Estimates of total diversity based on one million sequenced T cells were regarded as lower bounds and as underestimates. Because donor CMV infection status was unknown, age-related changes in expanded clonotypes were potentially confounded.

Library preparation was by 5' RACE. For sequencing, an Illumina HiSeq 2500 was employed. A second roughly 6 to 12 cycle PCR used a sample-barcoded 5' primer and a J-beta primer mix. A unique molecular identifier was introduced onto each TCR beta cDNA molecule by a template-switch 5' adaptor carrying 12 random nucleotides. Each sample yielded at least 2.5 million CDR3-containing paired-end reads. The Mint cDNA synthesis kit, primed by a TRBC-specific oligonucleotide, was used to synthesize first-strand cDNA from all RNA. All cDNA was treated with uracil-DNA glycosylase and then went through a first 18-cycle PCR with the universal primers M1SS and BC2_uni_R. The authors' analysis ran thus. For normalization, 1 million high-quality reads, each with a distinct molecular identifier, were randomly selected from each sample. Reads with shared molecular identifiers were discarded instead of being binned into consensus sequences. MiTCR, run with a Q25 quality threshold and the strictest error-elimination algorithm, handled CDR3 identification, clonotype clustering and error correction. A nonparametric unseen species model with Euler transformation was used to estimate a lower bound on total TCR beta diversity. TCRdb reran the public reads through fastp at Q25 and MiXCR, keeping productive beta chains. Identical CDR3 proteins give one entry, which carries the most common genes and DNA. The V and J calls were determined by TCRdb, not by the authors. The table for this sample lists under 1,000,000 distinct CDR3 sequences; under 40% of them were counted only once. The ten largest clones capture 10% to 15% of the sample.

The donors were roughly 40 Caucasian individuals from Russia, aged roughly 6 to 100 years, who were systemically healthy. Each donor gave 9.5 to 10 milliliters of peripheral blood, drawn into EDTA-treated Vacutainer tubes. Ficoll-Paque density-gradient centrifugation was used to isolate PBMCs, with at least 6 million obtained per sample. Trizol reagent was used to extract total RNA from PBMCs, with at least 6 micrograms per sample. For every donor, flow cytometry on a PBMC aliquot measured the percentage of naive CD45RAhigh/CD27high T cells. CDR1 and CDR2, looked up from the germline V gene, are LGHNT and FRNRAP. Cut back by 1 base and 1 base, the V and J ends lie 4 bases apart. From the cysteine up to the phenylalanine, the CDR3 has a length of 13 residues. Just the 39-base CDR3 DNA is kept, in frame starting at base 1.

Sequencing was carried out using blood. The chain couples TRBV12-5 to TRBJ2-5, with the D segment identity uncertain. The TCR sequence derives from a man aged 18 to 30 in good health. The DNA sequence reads TGTGCTAGTGGTTTGGACTTCCAAGAGACCCAGTACTTC. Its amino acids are CASGLDFQETQYF.